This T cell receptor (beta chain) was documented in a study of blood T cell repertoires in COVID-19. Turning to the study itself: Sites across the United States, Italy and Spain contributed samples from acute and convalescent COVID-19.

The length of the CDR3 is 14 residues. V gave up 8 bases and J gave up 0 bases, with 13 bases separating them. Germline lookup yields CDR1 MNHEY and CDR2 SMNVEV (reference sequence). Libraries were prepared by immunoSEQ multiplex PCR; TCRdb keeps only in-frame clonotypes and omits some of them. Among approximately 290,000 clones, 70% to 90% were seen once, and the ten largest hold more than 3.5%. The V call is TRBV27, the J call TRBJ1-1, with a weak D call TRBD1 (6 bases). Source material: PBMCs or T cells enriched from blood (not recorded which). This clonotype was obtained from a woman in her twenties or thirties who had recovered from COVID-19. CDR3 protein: CASSRTVMNTEAFF. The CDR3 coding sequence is TGTGCCAGCTCAAGGACAGTAATGAACACTGAAGCTTTCTTT.